This T cell receptor beta chain was recovered during a study of blood T cell repertoires in COVID-19. For the study at large: Samples came from the United States, Italy and Spain, spanning acute and convalescent COVID-19. From T cells, B-cell-depleted T cells, or PBMCs came the material, which was cDNA or gDNA.

Ages ranged from roughly 18 to 100 years, with residence in about 24 US areas. Cohorts were determined from participant-reported clinical history. Using immunoSEQ multiplex PCR, the repertoire was profiled, and TCRdb retains in-frame clones only, with some absent. The table has some 140,000 clones, about 86% seen once. CDR1 is MNHEY, CDR2 SVGAGI, per germline. With 4 bases removed from V and 5 bases from J, the gap between germline ends came to 9 bases. The CDR3 totals 12 residues. The sequence came from a man in his forties or fifties with acute COVID-19. Input material: PBMCs or T cells enriched from blood (not recorded which). The chain employs TRBV6-5 and TRBJ2-7, with D possibly matching TRBD1 (6 bases). The CDR3 protein is CASSLTGHEQYF. The CDR3 DNA follows: TGTGCCAGCAGTTTGACAGGACACGAGCAGTACTTC.